This paragraph covers one TCR beta chain sequence. The antigen is unknown. TCRdb's table, derived via immunoSEQ multiplex PCR, lists solely in-frame clones and lacks some. The sample yields roughly 46,000 clones, 90% to 95% seen once. The data originate from a study of OX40 agonist ivuxolimab in advanced cancers. Study-level information: Every patient in dose escalation had hepatocellular carcinoma, melanoma, renal cell or head and neck cancer. The study's findings and limits: Researchers report that CD8+ T cells had, on average, more expanded clones than CD4+.

The specimen was CD4+ or CD8+ T cells sorted from blood, collected in a trial of the OX40 agonist ivuxolimab. The sequence was collected from an adult with an advanced solid tumor such as melanoma, head and neck, liver or kidney cancer.

The CDR3 loop reads CASSVGEGPGNTIYF. Written as DNA, the CDR3 is TGTGCCAGCAGCGTAGGAGAAGGACCTGGAAACACCATATATTTT. The rearrangement links TRBV9 to TRBJ1-3, with D unresolved. With 0 bases removed from V and 2 bases from J, the gap between germline ends came to 9 bases. The CDR3 spans 15 residues. Germline CDR1 SGDLS, CDR2 YYNGEE. Using reference TRBV9 and TRBJ1-3 for the parts outside the CDR3, the full variable domain is DSGVTQTPKHLITATGQRVTLRCSPRSGDLSVYWYQQSLDQGLQFLIQYYNGEERAKGNILERFSAQQFPDLHSELNLSSLELGDSALYFCASSVGEGPGNTIYFGEGSWLTVV.